This T cell receptor beta chain was identified during a study of cytomegalovirus exposure and HLA in healthy donors (dated by TCRdb to the late 2010s). About the study as a whole: An earlier analysis of 550 to 700 of the donors reported 250 to 300 Gb of sequence data and 117 million unique TCR beta sequences from about 200 million T cells. To decide whether each TCR beta V gene segment behaved as functional or pseudogenic, an earlier analysis of some 580 of the donors relied on high-throughput TCR beta sequencing. Every discovery cohort repertoire had been produced on one sequencing platform. The study was designed to test whether signatures of past pathogen exposure could be identified by cataloging public T cell receptors. Roughly 300 gigabases of sequencing data and approximately 93 million unique TCR sequences were included in an early release covering 550 to 650 HLA-typed donors. Using immunosequencing, the study profiled T cell repertoires from approximately 700 subjects and related those repertoires to cytomegalovirus serostatus. To study patterns of TCR occurrence, a later analysis re-analyzed previously published TCR beta repertoires from 650 to 750 donors and added high-resolution HLA genotyping. The study combined high-throughput TCR immunosequencing, statistical association of individual TCRs with disease status, and machine learning to predict cytomegalovirus infection status. Rather than using new phenotypic data, the later analysis identified candidate immune exposures from TCR beta sequences and from how often those sequences occurred across donors. Along with the roughly 670-subject first cohort, a separate validation cohort of over a hundred different subjects was used. Donor age, sex, ethnicity and CMV serostatus were collected together with the repertoire data. Of the roughly 410 genotyped donors, roughly 80% were placed in the genetic ancestry cluster associated with self-reported Caucasian donors. Among some 400 genotyped donors of the cohort, an average of roughly 230,000 unique TCR beta nucleotide sequences was sequenced per donor, of which 15% to 20% were non-productive. Roughly 5 DR-DQ haplotypes were treated as single units for association and clustering because of strong linkage in the cohort. Both class I and class II loci were covered by HLA typing, at four-digit resolution. Typing coverage differed by locus: A, B, C, DRB1 and DQB1 were typed in about 629-640 donors, DQA1 in about 550, DPA1 in 606, and DPB1 in 472. Genome-wide SNP genotypes for about 65% of the 666 donors were used in a later genetic analysis, which treated that subset as a discovery cohort.

Library method: the immunoSEQ multiplex PCR assay. A mixture of 60 forward primers for TCR Vbeta segments and 13 reverse primers for TCR Jbeta segments was used in the multiplex PCR. The CDR3 region of rearranged TCR beta genes was amplified from genomic DNA by a multiplex PCR assay. On the Illumina HiSeq System, the amplified TCR beta libraries were sequenced as 87-base-pair reads. In the original analysis: Across the 670 or so repertoires, a later analysis counted tens of millions of unique TCR beta chains, roughly 11 million of which were shared by at least two donors. Raw reads were error-corrected and collapsed into unique sequences with a nearest-neighbor algorithm that merged closely related sequences to remove PCR and sequencing errors. V, D and J gene segments were assigned by aligning CDR3 sequences to IMGT reference sequences. For a sequence to be retained, a match of at least six nucleotides to both a V gene segment and a J gene segment was required. A rearrangement was called productive if the CDR3 had no stop codons and remained in frame with V and J, and every other rearrangement was called non-productive. Following IMGT convention, CDR3 was defined as the stretch from the second conserved V-encoded cysteine to the conserved J-encoded phenylalanine. The earlier analysis of 587 of the donors excluded any sequence lacking an unambiguous match to a single V gene segment. In an earlier analysis of approximately 560 of the donors, a V segment was called functional when productive rearrangements were above 56.7%, and segregating when the standard deviation between donors exceeded 5%. A statistical classification framework was built for diagnosing cytomegalovirus status from the catalog of TCR beta chain sequences. In a later analysis, V and J genes were assigned by comparing TCR nucleotide sequences against IMGT/GENE-DB human TR gene sequences. The TCRdist pipeline was used in a later analysis to assign CDR3 sequences and most-parsimonious VDJ recombination scenarios. In a later analysis, each TCR beta chain was defined by its CDR3 amino acid sequence together with its V-gene family, and reads lacking a unique V-gene family were excluded. To address suspected cross-contamination and a sequencing artifact, a later analysis removed 550 to 750 highly shared, low-generation-probability nucleotide sequences. For each public chain, a later analysis derived a clonal expansion index from normalized ranks of inferred template counts within each repertoire. In a later analysis, generation probabilities were computed using a VDJ recombination model fitted to out-of-frame rearrangements, and the results were checked against IGoR. In a later analysis, TCR-TCR, TCR-HLA and TCR-CMV co-occurrence was scored with hypergeometric tests, and a repertoire-size bias correction was applied to TCR pairs. A later analysis estimated false discovery rates by permuting HLA or CMV assignments 20 times. A later analysis grouped co-occurring TCRs with DBSCAN, adding TCRdist sequence similarity when clustering within HLA-allele-positive subsets. Co-occurrence clustering excluded repertoires with fewer than 30,000 or more than 120,000 public chains, plus five with anomalous nucleotide sharing. TCRdb carries this immuneACCESS record with in-frame sequences only. Its versions omit some clonotypes, under half of them owing to an unresolved V gene in the studies checked, with the rest unexplained. The V and J calls and the clone size are those of that table, but D and trimming were determined from the DNA. Here the sample has more than 130,000 clones; about three quarters occur a single time. 13% to 15% of the sample belongs to the ten largest clones.

This clone has more than one count but fewer than ten. Its antigen is currently not known. No per-base quality is available; no much larger clone lies one base away. Broad study findings and their caveats: According to a later analysis, most CMV-associated TCR beta chains appeared to be HLA-restricted, and the HLA associations seemed to be driven largely by CMV exposure. In an earlier analysis of around 600 of the donors, most TCR beta V segments were observed in productive rearrangements about 87% or about 30% of the time, broadly matching IMGT annotations. A later genetic analysis associated a missense DCLRE1C variant with V-gene and J-gene trimming of TCR beta chains, and an independent cohort replicated the association. A total of 164 TCR beta chains were listed by the study as associated with cytomegalovirus. A later analysis reported that several top co-occurrence clusters appeared linked to parvovirus B19, influenza, CMV and Epstein-Barr virus. A later genetic analysis reported fewer N-insertions in productive TCRs among donors in an Asian-associated ancestry cluster than the roughly 700-donor mean. In vitro tests confirmed that a few of the cytomegalovirus-associated TCR beta chains recognize cytomegalovirus antigens. According to the authors, the approach could potentially be generalized to other disease states and immunological phenotypes. Cytomegalovirus status was reported to be diagnosed by the classifier with high specificity and sensitivity in both the original and validation cohorts. The presence/absence analyses assumed that sequencing depth was roughly uniform across donors, and that assumption may not be true. Assigning TCR associations to individual alleles was difficult when HLA alleles, especially DR and DQ, strongly co-occurred. Because counts were too low, more than 15 rarely observed V segments, including chromosome 9 orphons, were left out of the earlier analysis of some 640 of the donors. Most TCR sequences were observed very rarely across donors, whereas some public TCRs were present in many individuals. A further reported finding was that TCR beta sequences accurately predicted the HLA-A and HLA-B alleles for most subjects in the first cohort. A cluster of highly shared sequence variants was judged likely to represent a technical artifact of the sequencing pipeline. The cohort was sequenced for TCR beta chains only, and without alpha or paired-chain data the features that could be detected were limited. Correlated functional status among segregating V segments might reflect linkage disequilibrium, but an unknown experimental factor could not be ruled out. The only immune exposure information available for the cohort was CMV serostatus. Because some donors lacked HLA typing at each locus, the association tests relied only on the typed subset. Specific HLA alleles were associated with roughly 17,000 TCR beta sequences at a false discovery rate of 0.05 in a later analysis. In a later analysis, TCR association rates were found to vary across HLA loci, with the most associated TCRs seen for DRB1 alleles and the fewest for HLA-C alleles. In a later analysis, HLA-associated TCR beta chains were found to be more clonally expanded and to have lower generation probabilities than equally common non-associated chains.

The cohort consisted of approximately 670 healthy bone marrow donors. At the time of sampling, all cohort members were nominally healthy, though unrecorded immune exposures were likely present. Of the 700 or so cohort members, 289 had a positive CMV serostatus and 350 to 450 had a negative one, while no CMV serostatus was recorded for the donor. Every donor gave a peripheral blood sample, and the peripheral blood mononuclear cells from that sample were used for TCR beta sequencing. Genomic DNA was extracted from the blood cell samples with the Qiagen DNeasy Blood Extraction Kit. Material: PBMCs. The TCR originated in a human donor in good health.

The CDR3 has the sequence CASSTYLWRGYLETQYF. At the DNA level, the sequence is TGTGCCAGCAGCACTTACCTTTGGCGGGGATACTTAGAGACCCAGTACTTC. In this chain, TRBV21-1 is recombined with TRBJ2-5; the table's TRBD2 call for D was not verified on the DNA. TRBV21-1 constitutes a pseudogene. The CDR3 has 17 amino acids, counting the end cysteine and phenylalanine. CDR3 DNA is the only sequence kept; it has 51 bases, read in frame from the first base.